This T cell receptor beta chain was found in a study of blood T cell repertoires in COVID-19. V lost 6 bases and J 5 bases, leaving 11 bases between the germline ends. The CDR3 is 12 amino acids. CDR1 is SGHRS, CDR2 YFSETQ, per germline. Patients at the Seattle site were enrolled during active infection and followed longitudinally. Authors' analysis steps: For nucleated cells, counts were estimated from reference gene primer amplification. Using immunoSEQ multiplex PCR, the repertoire was profiled, and TCRdb retains in-frame clones only, with some absent. V and J calls and clone size are as listed in that table; D and trimming were resolved from the DNA. The sample lists about 180,000 clones; 70% to 90% were seen once.

The V call is TRBV5-1, the J call TRBJ1-2, with D possibly TRBD1 on 6 matching bases. The receptor was isolated from a woman between 50 and 59 years old with COVID-19, enrolled during active disease. Sequencing was carried out using peripheral blood. This chain's CDR3 is CASKGERYGYTF. CDR3 sequence (DNA): TGCGCCAGCAAGGGGGAGAGGTATGGCTACACCTTC.